This T cell receptor beta chain was captured in a study of metastatic and nonmetastatic thyroid tumors. On the study more broadly: It was across blood and tumor or nodule tissue from malignant and benign thyroid patients that repertoires were compared.

The study, taken as a whole, reports: Reports indicated that malignant thyroid tumors showed significantly higher TCR beta diversity than benign nodules did, in blood and tumor.

Before thyroid surgery, none of the patients had received any treatment. V lost 2 bases to trimming and J lost 6 bases, with 10 bases between them. The CDR3 consists of 13 residues. The germline V gene has CDR1 MNHEY and CDR2 SVGEGT. As originally analysed: Construction of a distant-metastasis classifier for papillary thyroid cancer relied on CDR3 differences across clinicopathological groups. TCRdb reanalyzed the PCR reads with MiXCR. The V and J calls come from TCRdb's annotation, not from the publication. The repertoire has tens of thousands of clones, about an eighth of them found once; the top ten carry roughly a quarter. This clone appeared many times. Its specificity is unknown.

The sequenced material came from blood. This clonotype originated in a female donor with papillary thyroid cancer or a benign thyroid nodule (not recorded which). Some clones in this sample may be carry-over from other donors' samples. The chain is built from TRBV6-2 or TRBV6-3 and TRBJ1-2; D possibly corresponds to TRBD1 (5 bases). This chain's CDR3 is CASSYARVHGYTF. The CDR3 DNA sequence: TGTGCCAGCAGTTACGCCAGGGTGCATGGCTACACCTTC.